A single sample gave rise to the 30 T cell receptor beta chains below, sequenced in a study of T-cell reconstitution after alpha-beta-depleted transplantation in children. During its preparation, the TCRbeta library received unique molecular identifiers. Via MiXCR, TCRdb re-called the PCR reads, giving one row per CDR3 protein. The sample has 90,000 to 100,000 distinct CDR3 sequences, less than 25% seen once; the top ten hold over 20%. The source material was PBMCs, sampled before TCRalphabeta/CD19-depleted stem cell transplant. These receptors were taken from a boy younger than 10 with acute lymphoblastic leukemia, due to receive a stem cell transplant.

The chain uses TRBV5-6 and TRBJ2-7; D perhaps matches TRBD2 (6 bases). Germline CDR1 SGHDT, CDR2 YYEEEE. The V gene lost 3 bases and the J gene lost 3 bases, with 16 bases spanning the gap. This CDR3 has 15 amino acids. The CDR3 loop is CASSSPAGRHYEQYF. DNA for the CDR3: TGTGCCAGCAGCTCCCCCGCGGGGCGGCACTACGAGCAGTACTTC.

The V and J genes are TRBV9 and TRBJ2-3; D not resolved. V gave up 1 base and J gave up 7 bases, with 13 bases separating them. CDR1 and CDR2 (germline): SGDLS, YYNGEE. The CDR3 spans 14 residues. This CDR3 is CASSVMSNQYTQYF. The DNA for the CDR3 is TGTGCCAGCAGCGTAATGAGCAACCAATATACGCAGTATTTT.

This CDR3 reads CASSQDPGRGQKLFF. The DNA for the CDR3 is TGCGCCAGCAGCCAAGACCCGGGCAGGGGGCAAAAACTGTTTTTT. The chain uses TRBV4-3 and TRBJ1-4; TRBD1 matches at 8 bases. This CDR3 comprises 15 residues. V was pared by 0 bases and J by 9 bases, with 6 bases of the junction left unmatched. Germline V CDR1 and CDR2: LGHNA, YSLEER.

A few counts support this clonotype. The chain's CDR3 is CSVLEFGSYEQYF. Here the CDR3 DNA reads TGCAGCGTTCTAGAATTCGGCTCCTACGAGCAGTACTTC. The rearrangement links TRBV29-1 to TRBJ2-7, with D unclear. V dropped 5 bases and J dropped 0 bases, with 11 bases sitting between them. The germline V gene encodes CDR1 SQVTM and CDR2 ANQGSEA. CDR3 length: 13 amino acids.

This clonotype was seen many times. The chain recombines TRBV5-1 with TRBJ2-5; D gene unclear. Trimming left V 0 bases short and J 4 bases short, with 10 bases between. CDR1 and CDR2 from the germline V gene are SGHRS and YFSETQ. The CDR3 extends over 14 amino acids. CDR3 residues: CASSLGVRRETQYF. CDR3 sequence (DNA): TGCGCCAGCAGCTTGGGGGTCAGGCGAGAGACCCAGTACTTC.

V gene TRBV5-1 combines with J gene TRBJ2-3; TRBD1 matches at 10 bases. The CDR3 is 16 amino acids. The junction had 12 bases not matched to a gene; V was cut back by 5 bases and J by 6 bases. Looked up from germline, CDR1 is SGHRS and CDR2 is YFSETQ. The CDR3 loop is CASRQTGGLSSDTQYF. CDR3 sequence (DNA): TGCGCCAGCAGACAGACAGGGGGCTTGTCGTCGGATACGCAGTATTTT.

The CDR3 reads CASSPDRNSPLHF. The CDR3 DNA follows: TGTGCCAGCAGTCCCGACAGAAATTCACCCCTCCACTTT. The chain is built from TRBV12-3 or TRBV12-4 and TRBJ1-6, with D perhaps matching TRBD1 (5 bases). V lost 5 bases and J 7 bases, leaving 9 bases between the germline ends. This CDR3 comprises 13 residues.

This clonotype was seen a few times. CDR3 amino acids: CASSHISGFVGELFF. The CDR3 coding sequence is TGTGCCAGCAGCCACATTAGCGGTTTCGTCGGGGAGCTGTTTTTT. The genes are TRBV12-3 or TRBV12-4 and TRBJ2-2; TRBD2 is a possible D gene (6 bases). The ends were cut back, 6 bases at V and 7 bases at J, with 18 bases in the middle. The CDR3 runs 15 residues.

This chain uses TRBV25-1 with TRBJ2-3; 7 bases fit TRBD2. The CDR3 length is 17 residues. Losses at the gene ends were 1 base for V and 2 bases for J; bases not matched to a gene: 9. Germline-derived CDR1 and CDR2 are MGHDK and SYGVNS. The CDR3 coding sequence is TGTGCCAGCAGTGAATTACTAGCGCCGCCCTCCACAGATACGCAGTATTTT. This translates into CASSELLAPPSTDTQYF. Complete variable domain (other parts from reference TRBV25-1 and TRBJ2-3): EADIYQTPRYLVIGTGKKITLECSQTMGHDKMYWYQQDPGMELHLIHYSYGVNSTEKGDLSSESTVSRIRTEHFPLTLESARPSHTSQYLCASSELLAPPSTDTQYFGPGTRLTVL.

V gene TRBV2 combines with J gene TRBJ1-2, with TRBD1 as a possible D gene (6 bases). The germline V gene has CDR1 SNHLY and CDR2 FYNNEI. The CDR3 is 14 residues long. Trimming shortened V by 8 bases and J by 1 base, and 14 bases separated the two germline ends. Written as DNA, the CDR3 is TGTGCCAGCCTCGACGGGGGCCTTAACTATGGCTACACCTTC. It is translated as CASLDGGLNYGYTF.

This clonotype appeared once. The chain has TRBV6-5 and TRBJ2-7, with TRBD2 as a possible D gene (6 bases). Trimming stripped 2 bases from V and 4 bases from J, with 15 bases between. CDR1 and CDR2 from the germline V gene are MNHEY and SVGAGI. This CDR3 contains 15 residues. The CDR3 sequence: CASSYDRRAQYEQYF. CDR3 in DNA: TGTGCCAGCAGTTACGACCGGAGGGCGCAGTACGAGCAGTACTTC.

A remark on this clonotype: Being one base from a much bigger clone, this may be a read error. The chain joins TRBV2 to TRBJ2-1, with TRBD2 matching over 7 bases. Germline CDR1 is SNHLY and CDR2 is FYNNEI. After removal of 10 bases from V and 4 bases from J, the junction contained 22 bases not matched to a gene. The CDR3 has 18 residues. The CDR3, as DNA: TGTGCCATCAGCTCCCTTCTTACCAAGCGGGGCCTGTACAATGAGCAGTTCTTC. This translates into CAISSLLTKRGLYNEQFF.

This clonotype turned up a few times. The rearrangement links TRBV9 to TRBJ2-2; D may be TRBD1 (6 bases). The CDR3 runs 14 residues. Germline V gene data show CDR1 as SGDLS and CDR2 as YYNGEE. V was trimmed by 0 bases and J by 5 bases, leaving 8 bases between them. The DNA of the CDR3 is TGTGCCAGCAGCGTAGGGACAGAGACCGGGGAGCTGTTTTTT. It specifies CASSVGTETGELFF. The full variable domain, completed using reference TRBV9 and TRBJ2-2, is DSGVTQTPKHLITATGQRVTLRCSPRSGDLSVYWYQQSLDQGLQFLIQYYNGEERAKGNILERFSAQQFPDLHSELNLSSLELGDSALYFCASSVGTETGELFFGEGSRLTVL.

The chain couples TRBV28 to TRBJ2-7, with a weak D call TRBD2 (5 bases). This CDR3 is built from 11 residues. V lost 6 bases and J 2 bases, leaving 5 bases between the germline ends. Germline V gene sequence: CDR1 MDHEN, CDR2 SYDVKM. CDR3 residues: CASREAYEQYF. The CDR3 coding sequence is TGTGCCAGCAGGGAGGCCTACGAGCAGTACTTC.

This clonotype came up many times. J is TRBJ1-5 and V is TRBV5-6; no reliable D call. Trimming took off 1 base at V and 6 bases at J, with 8 bases between the two ends. Germline CDR1 SGHDT, CDR2 YYEEEE. The CDR3 is 13 amino acids. CDR3 sequence: CASSLSIGQPQHF. DNA for the CDR3: TGTGCCAGCAGCTTGTCTATAGGTCAGCCCCAGCATTTT.

This clonotype was seen a handful of times. The chain joins TRBV7-9 to TRBJ1-1; D may be TRBD1 (5 bases). CDR3 length: 15 amino acids. The germline V gene has CDR1 SEHNR and CDR2 FQNEAQ (reference sequence). Trimming took 7 bases from V and 4 from J, leaving 19 bases between them. CDR3 region: CASNLDLGGSTEAFF. The DNA of the CDR3 is TGTGCCAGCAACCTAGACCTCGGGGGGAGCACTGAAGCTTTCTTT.

The chain uses TRBV7-9 and TRBJ2-1; D is unresolved. This CDR3 region has 15 residues. Germline lookup yields CDR1 SEHNR and CDR2 FQNEAQ (reference sequence). Trimming removed 5 bases from V and 0 bases from J, with 11 bases in between. CDR3 residues: CASSRSESSYNEQFF. The CDR3 DNA reads TGTGCCAGCAGCCGCAGTGAGAGCTCCTACAATGAGCAGTTCTTC.

This clonotype was seen only a few times. V gene TRBV20-1 combines with J gene TRBJ2-7, with D tentatively TRBD2 (6 bases). CDR3 length: 14 residues. V lost 4 bases, J lost 5 bases, and 18 bases lay in between. Germline V CDR1 and CDR2: DFQATT, SNEGSKA (reference sequence). CDR3 bases: TGCAGTGCTACTCGACTAGGATGGGAGGACGAGCAGTACTTC. Encoded protein: CSATRLGWEDEQYF.

This clonotype has a handful of counts. This rearrangement joins TRBV5-1 to TRBJ1-2; possible D gene TRBD1, 5 bases. Germline CDR1 SGHRS, CDR2 YFSETQ. The CDR3 has 14 amino acids. The ends were cut back, 4 bases at V and 4 bases at J, with 14 bases in the middle. CDR3 loop: CASSNTGFGYGYTF. The CDR3 coding sequence is TGCGCCAGCAGCAATACAGGATTTGGCTATGGCTACACCTTC.

V gene TRBV6-2 or TRBV6-3 combines with J gene TRBJ1-5, with 8 nucleotides matching TRBD1. The germline V gene encodes CDR1 MNHEY and CDR2 SVGEGT. The J segment lost 7 bases and the V segment lost 6 bases, leaving 8 bases of the junction unmatched. The CDR3 has 14 amino acids. CDR3: CASRPAQGAQPQHF. As DNA, the CDR3 is TGTGCCAGCAGACCAGCCCAGGGGGCCCAGCCCCAGCATTTT.

This clonotype has more than one count but fewer than ten. The chain combines TRBV7-2 with TRBJ2-2; TRBD2 aligns across 11 bases. Germline assignment: CDR1 SGHTA and CDR2 FQGNSA. The CDR3 is 14 residues long. The ends lost 5 bases at V and 9 bases at J; junction bases unmatched: 5. This chain's CDR3 is CASSAGLAGWELFF. CDR3 nucleotides: TGTGCCAGCAGCGCCGGACTAGCGGGTTGGGAGCTGTTTTTT. The entire variable domain, with the rest obtained from reference TRBV7-2 and TRBJ2-2, is as follows: GAGVSQSPSNKVTEKGKDVELRCDPISGHTALYWYRQSLGQGLEFLIYFQGNSAPDKSGLPSDRFSAERTGGSVSTLTIQRTQQEDSAVYLCASSAGLAGWELFFGEGSRLTVL.

About this clonotype: One base away lies a much larger clone, so this may be a sequencing read error. Since no conserved phenylalanine or tryptophan closes the CDR3, a read error is the likely cause. The chain recombines TRBV11-2 with TRBJ2-7; 7 bases are a match to TRBD2. CDR3 length equals 17 residues. V was clipped by 0 bases and J by 7 bases; unmatched bases: 15. Germline CDR1 is SGHAT and CDR2 is FQNNGV. The CDR3 nucleotides are TGTGCCAGCAGCTTAGATCGGGACGGAGGGGCCGGGGGGGAGCAGTACTAC. Translation gives CASSLDRDGGAGGEQYY.

Ten or more counts support this clonotype. The rearrangement uses TRBV7-3 and TRBJ2-3; D is perhaps TRBD1 (6 bases). The CDR3 is 15 amino acids. The germline gives CDR1 SGHTA, CDR2 FQGTGA. V was trimmed by 5 bases and J by 4 bases, leaving 16 bases between them. CDR3 nucleotides: TGTGCCAGCAGCGGGGGCAGGGGAAGGCCAGATACGCAGTATTTT. This encodes CASSGGRGRPDTQYF.

This clonotype was counted a few times. The CDR3 is CASSSRDQGPGELFF. Here the CDR3 DNA reads TGTGCCAGCAGTTCCCGGGATCAGGGACCCGGGGAGCTGTTTTTT. The rearrangement uses TRBV28 and TRBJ2-2; D may match TRBD1 or TRBD2 (5 bases each). Deletions cut 4 bases from V and 6 bases from J, with 15 bases between. Germline V gene data show CDR1 as MDHEN and CDR2 as SYDVKM. The CDR3 is made up of 15 amino acids.

This clonotype has just one count. One end of the junction fails to match germline, which may point to a read error. This chain connects TRBV3-1 to TRBJ2-5; 12 bases map to TRBD2. From germline, CDR1 is LGHDT and CDR2 YNNKEL (reference sequence). The CDR3 contains 17 residues. The CDR3 reads CATSHRLAGERGETQYF. The CDR3 region has the DNA TGTGCCACCAGCCACCGACTAGCGGGAGAACGCGGCGAGACCCAGTACTTC.

This sequence joins TRBV5-1 and TRBJ2-1; the D gene is possibly TRBD2 (6 bases). Germline CDR1 and CDR2: SGHRS and YFSETQ. V dropped 7 bases and J dropped 6 bases, with 20 bases sitting between them. This CDR3 is 15 amino acids long. CDR3 in amino acids: CASAGGAEGFNEQFF. In DNA form, the CDR3 reads TGCGCCAGCGCCGGCGGGGCGGAGGGGTTCAATGAGCAGTTCTTC.

V is TRBV9 and J is TRBJ2-7, with D perhaps matching TRBD1 (6 bases). Trimming took off 3 bases at V and 1 base at J, with 11 bases between the two ends. The CDR3 length is 14 residues. Germline V gene data show CDR1 as SGDLS and CDR2 as YYNGEE. The CDR3 region is CASSAQGSSYEQYF. The DNA for the CDR3 is TGTGCCAGCAGCGCACAGGGTAGTTCCTACGAGCAGTACTTC.

J is TRBJ1-1 and V is TRBV20-1, with 7 bases aligning to TRBD1. The CDR3 totals 14 residues. J was trimmed by 4 bases and V by 3 bases; bases with no gene match: 8. Germline loops: CDR1 DFQATT, CDR2 SNEGSKA (reference sequence). The CDR3 DNA reads TGCAGTGCTAGGTCAGACAGGGTAGGCACTGAAGCTTTCTTT. Translated, it gives CSARSDRVGTEAFF.

The V call is TRBV20-1, the J call TRBJ2-7; maybe TRBD1 (5 bases). CDR1 DFQATT and CDR2 SNEGSKA come from the germline V gene (reference sequence). The CDR3 sequence is 16 residues long. With 3 bases removed from V and 3 bases from J, the gap between germline ends came to 21 bases. The CDR3 DNA sequence: TGCAGTGCTAGCCCGACCGCAGGGCCCAACCACTACGAGCAGTACTTC. It codes for CSASPTAGPNHYEQYF.

This chain connects TRBV10-3 to TRBJ2-1; TRBD2 agrees at 8 bases. Germline V gene data show CDR1 as ENHRY and CDR2 as SYGVKD. The CDR3 sequence is 14 residues long. The trim removed 7 bases at V and 6 bases at J, leaving 8 bases unmatched. CDR3 amino acids: CAITSGLGGNEQFF. The CDR3 nucleotides read TGTGCCATCACTTCGGGACTAGGAGGCAATGAGCAGTTCTTC.